The entry below describes one T cell receptor beta chain. The V gene lost 0 bases and the J gene lost 3 bases, with 11 bases spanning the gap. The CDR3 is made up of 16 amino acids. Germline CDR1 reads MGHRA; CDR2 reads YSYEKL. This specimen belongs to a study of blood T cell repertoires in COVID-19. The wider study: COVID-19 samples from acute and convalescent phases originated in the United States, Italy and Spain.

Per the authors' pipeline: Estimation of nucleated cell counts was performed using reference gene primer amplification. The assay was immunoSEQ multiplex PCR, and TCRdb's table has in-frame clones only and misses some. D and trimming were read from the DNA, whereas the V and J calls and clone size are those reported in that table. The sample yields about 210,000 clones, approximately 90% seen once. The chain carries TRBV4-1 and TRBJ1-4, with no clear D. Sample: peripheral blood. The source is a woman aged 40 to 55 with acute or convalescent COVID-19. The CDR3 nucleotides read TGCGCCAGCAGCCAAGATCCCTCCGCGTCTAATGAAAAACTGTTTTTT. Its protein is CASSQDPSASNEKLFF.